Presented here are 6 T cell receptor beta chains from one specimen sequenced in a study of tissue T cells after allogeneic stem cell transplantation (dated by TCRdb to between 2021 and 2023). Library prep was done by the immunoSEQ multiplex PCR assay. TCRdb stores this immuneACCESS table with in-frame sequences only. Part of the clones is absent; in the studies checked, under half of the shortfall reflects unresolved V genes, and no reason is known for the rest. Across this sample there are under 25,000 clones, with 72% seen only once. The top ten clonotypes cover 0.66% of the sample. The sequencing sample was made of spleen. These receptors were taken from a female BALB/c mouse in good health. Mice of this line possess the MHC haplotype H2-d.

Regarding this clone: Gene names refer to mouse genes. The CDR3 goes on 1 residue after the read ends, and that part is filled in from the germline J gene. This sample also contains other DNA sequences that code for the same CDR3. V usage is TRBV19 and J usage is TRBJ2-2, with D hard to call. Trimming took 6 bases from V and 2 from J, leaving 5 bases between them. Germline loops: CDR1 FNHDT, CDR2 SITEND (reference sequence). The CDR3 runs to 12 residues. CDR3 bases read: TGTGCCAGCACCCAGAACACCGGGCAGCTCTAC. This gives the protein CASTQNTGQLY. The entire CDR3 protein reads CASTQNTGQLYF.

In the case of this clone: Gene names and germline refer to mouse. With the read ending 1 residue before the CDR3 end, the germline J gene is used to fill in that end. V is TRBV31 and J is TRBJ1-4; the D is unclear. The CDR3 is made up of 12 amino acids. With 1 base removed from V and 5 bases from J, the gap between germline ends came to 5 bases. The germline V gene has CDR1 GKSSPN and CDR2 SITVG. The covered CDR3 bases are TGTGCCTGGAGTCAAGGGAACGAAAGATTATTT. This encodes CAWSQGNERLF. The entire CDR3 sequence reads CAWSQGNERLFF.

A note on this clone: These gene names are mouse names. The read is 1 residue too short to cover the CDR3 end, so that end is filled in from the germline J gene. This chain joins TRBV14 and TRBJ2-2; 7 bases agree with TRBD1. The V gene end was trimmed by 0 bases and the J gene end by 4 bases; junction bases not matched to a gene: 0. This CDR3 region has 14 residues. Per the germline V gene, CDR1 is SGHDT and CDR2 is FRDEAV. The chain's CDR3 is CASSFSGGTGQLYF. The sequenced CDR3 bases are TGTGCCAGCAGTTTCTCAGGGGGCACCGGGCAGCTCTAC.

A note on this clone: Germline and genes: mouse. The CDR3 end is not reached by the read, which stops 1 residue before it; the germline J gene fills it in. V gene TRBV13-1 combines with J gene TRBJ1-2; 8 nucleotides match TRBD1. Germline values: CDR1 NSHNY, CDR2 SYGAGN. With 0 bases clipped from V and 5 bases from J, the junction kept 3 bases outside the gene matches. The CDR3 has 14 amino acids. The CDR3 is CASSDDTGGSDYTF. Partial CDR3 DNA: TGTGCCAGCAGTGATGACACAGGGGGATCCGACTACACC.

As regards this clone: Any gene name here is a mouse gene name. The CDR3 goes on 1 residue after the read ends, and that part is filled in from the germline J gene. The chain combines TRBV13-3 with TRBJ2-3; tentatively, D is TRBD1 (5 bases). This CDR3 spans 15 amino acids. CDR1 and CDR2 from the germline V gene are NNHDY and SYVADS. Trimming took 2 bases from V and 0 from J, leaving 10 bases between them. Here the CDR3 reads CASSERTSSAETLYF. The DNA read from the CDR3 is TGTGCCAGCAGTGAGCGGACATCTAGTGCAGAAACGCTGTAT.

As to this clone: The germline and genes are mouse ones. The read falls 1 residue short of the CDR3 end, and the missing part is taken from the germline J gene. The chain has TRBV19 and TRBJ2-3; D possibly corresponds to TRBD2 (6 bases). Trimming left V 5 bases short and J 0 bases short, with 10 bases between. Germline CDR1 reads FNHDT; CDR2 reads SITEND (reference sequence). This CDR3 comprises 14 residues. Incomplete CDR3 DNA: TGTGCCAGCAGCGGGACTACTAGTGCAGAAACGCTGTAT. Translated, it gives CASSGTTSAETLY. Given in full, the CDR3 is CASSGTTSAETLYF.